The clone carrying this T cell receptor (beta chain) was observed a handful of times. Its antigen is undetermined. Trimming took off 2 bases at V and 7 bases at J, with 12 bases between the two ends. The CDR3 is made up of 15 amino acids. CDR1 is SGHTA, CDR2 FQGTGA, per germline. Carrying unique molecular identifiers, the cDNA also gained a universal primer site through template switching. TCRdb reprocessed the 5' RACE reads via MiXCR and lists one record per CDR3 protein. The data hold about 900,000 distinct CDR3 sequences, with more than 9% observed a single time. The data are from a study of identical twins. Study outcomes and limitations: Its conclusions, products of cross-sectional statistical analysis, did not come from following the same donors. For out-of-frame alpha sequences shared by twins, low generation probability was in excess.

This same sample was also part of a study on yellow fever vaccine responses in identical twins. That report notes: Reportedly, twins' vaccine T cell responses looked partly convergent and partly personalized.

This clonotype was obtained from a young woman in good health. Sequences were obtained from PBMCs. The chain links TRBV7-3 to TRBJ1-6; D may be TRBD1 (6 bases). In DNA form, the CDR3 reads TGTGCCAGCAGCTTAGGGGCAGGGGAAAATTCACCCCTCCACTTT. Protein sequence: CASSLGAGENSPLHF.